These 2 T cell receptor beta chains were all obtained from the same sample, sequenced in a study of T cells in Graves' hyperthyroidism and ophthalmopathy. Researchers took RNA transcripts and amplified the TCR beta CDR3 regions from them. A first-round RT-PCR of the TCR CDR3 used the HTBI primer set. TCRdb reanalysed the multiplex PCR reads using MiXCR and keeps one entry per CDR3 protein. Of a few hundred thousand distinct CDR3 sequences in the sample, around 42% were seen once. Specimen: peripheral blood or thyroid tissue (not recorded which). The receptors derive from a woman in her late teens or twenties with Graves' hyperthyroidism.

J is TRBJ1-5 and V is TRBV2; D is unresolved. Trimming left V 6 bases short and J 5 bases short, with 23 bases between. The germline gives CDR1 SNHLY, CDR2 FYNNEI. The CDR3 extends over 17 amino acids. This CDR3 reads CASRKPSGRVGDQPQHF. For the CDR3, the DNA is TGTGCCAGCAGGAAGCCCTCCGGGAGGGTTGGAGATCAGCCCCAGCATTTT.

CDR3 nucleotide sequence: TGTGCCAGCAGCGGACGACTTACAGGGGGCTACAATGAGCAGTTCTTC. Its protein product is CASSGRLTGGYNEQFF. The V and J genes are TRBV7-9 and TRBJ2-1, with 8 bases fitting TRBD1. The length of the CDR3 is 16 residues. CDR1 is SEHNR, CDR2 FQNEAQ, per germline (reference sequence). Trimming at V came to 5 bases and at J to 3 bases, leaving 9 bases not matched to a gene.